Described below is a single TCR beta chain sequence and its context. Its antigen is still unknown. One end of the junction is discordant with germline, which a read error may explain. Per germline, CDR1 KGHSH and CDR2 LQKENI. This CDR3 comprises 16 residues. The data originate from a study of blood T cells in healthy people across ages. Isolation per sample recovered at least 7 million PBMCs. With each sample, at least 5 micrograms of total RNA were extracted. Then a second PCR, running about 7 to 11 cycles, was carried out with a sample-barcoded 5' primer and a J-beta primer mix. TCRdb called the 5' RACE reads again in MiXCR, with one record for every CDR3 protein. The table has 550,000 to 750,000 distinct CDR3 sequences, around 20% seen once; the top ten hold approximately 3.6%. Study-level findings and limits: There were more naive CD4+ cells and higher diversity in long-lived donors than in aged donors.

This sequence was found in a man between 65 and 85 years old in good health. The chain couples TRBV18 to TRBJ2-3; 10 positions match TRBD2. Sequencing input: blood. This CDR3 is CTSSPTTSGRADTQYF. CDR3 nucleotide sequence: TGTACCAGCTCACCTACGACTAGCGGGCGGGCAGATACGCAGTATTTT.